What follows describes a single T cell receptor (beta chain). Antigen specificity is unknown. This record comes from a study of T cells in Graves' hyperthyroidism and ophthalmopathy. Broader study findings: Blood shared most expanded thyroid clonotypes above 0.001. The model made its ophthalmopathy prediction, and onset followed a median approximately six months later.

Researchers took RNA transcripts and amplified the TCR beta CDR3 regions from them. During a first-round RT-PCR of the TCR CDR3, the HTBI primer set was used. Using its own MiXCR run on the multiplex PCR reads, TCRdb lists one record per CDR3 protein. The table lists about 640,000 distinct CDR3 sequences, around 20% of them singletons, with around a third in the top ten. The CDR3 has 15 amino acids. Germline-derived CDR1 and CDR2 are SGDLS and YYNGEE. V dropped 4 bases and J dropped 3; count of bases not matched to a gene: 9. This TCR derives from a man between 25 and 39 years old with Graves' ophthalmopathy. The chain recombines TRBV9 with TRBJ1-1; TRBD1 matches at 7 bases. The sample taken for sequencing was blood. DNA of the CDR3: TGTGCCAGCAGCTCCAGGGGGGGGGCCGACACTGAAGCTTTCTTT. Translating gives CASSSRGGADTEAFF.